The 6 T cell receptor beta chains listed next were all sequenced from one sample in a study of CD8 T cells in ankylosing spondylitis. Antigens for these TCRs are unknown. TCRdb redid the calling of the 5' RACE reads with MiXCR, one entry per CDR3 protein. The sample records a few hundred thousand distinct CDR3 sequences, around 7.9% being singletons. Study-wide points: For ankylosing spondylitis blood, a TCR beta motif of 7 or 8 highly homologous variants appeared characteristic.

Sequenced material: blood, either unsorted or a sorted T cell fraction (not recorded which). The receptors stem from a male donor with ankylosing spondylitis.

This clonotype is categorized as medium-sized. The chain uses TRBV27 and TRBJ1-2; D not certain. Deletions cut 2 bases from V and 4 bases from J, with 17 bases between. Germline CDR1 and CDR2: MNHEY and SMNVEV (reference sequence). This CDR3 is 16 amino acids long. The CDR3 sequence: CASSLEGATSPYGYTF. The CDR3 DNA follows: TGTGCCAGCAGTTTAGAGGGAGCTACATCCCCCTATGGCTACACCTTC.

The chain employs TRBV4-3 and TRBJ1-5; 7 nucleotides align to TRBD1. The germline V gene encodes CDR1 LGHNA and CDR2 YSLEER. The CDR3 contains 15 residues. The junction had 4 bases not matched to a gene; V was cut back by 4 bases and J by 1 base. CDR3 residues: CASSRTGESNQPQHF. The CDR3 DNA is TGCGCCAGCAGCCGTACAGGGGAGAGCAATCAGCCCCAGCATTTT.

The genes are TRBV30 and TRBJ2-3; 7 bases line up with TRBD2. V lost 5 bases and J lost 8; bases outside the gene matches: 16. There are 15 residues in the CDR3. Germline V gene sequence: CDR1 GTSNPN, CDR2 SVGIG (reference sequence). This chain's CDR3 is CAWGSSGIRTATQYF. The DNA for the CDR3 is TGTGCCTGGGGTTCGAGCGGGATCAGAACGGCTACGCAGTATTTT.

This clonotype was counted ten times or more. J is TRBJ1-5 and V is TRBV21-1. TRBV21-1 is designated a pseudogene. The CDR3 spans 8 residues. DNA for the CDR3: TGTAAGAACCAGCCCCAGCATTTT. It is translated as CKNQPQHF.

This clonotype showed up many times. This rearrangement joins TRBV29-1 to TRBJ2-7, with 8 bases aligning to TRBD1. The CDR3 consists of 13 residues. The V gene end was trimmed by 7 bases and the J gene end by 7 bases; junction bases not matched to a gene: 12. Germline V CDR1 and CDR2: SQVTM, ANQGSEA. CDR3 nucleotides: TGCAGCGCTTGGAGAACAGGGGGTCAAGAGCAGTACTTC. It encodes CSAWRTGGQEQYF.

This clonotype was observed many times. The genes are TRBV7-2 and TRBJ2-3, with D perhaps matching TRBD2 (6 bases). Germline V lookup: CDR1 SGHTA, CDR2 FQGNSA. V lost 1 base and J 2 bases, leaving 16 bases between the germline ends. CDR3 length equals 17 residues. The CDR3 here is CASSLVMGGRYTDTQYF. The CDR3 coding sequence is TGTGCCAGCAGCTTAGTAATGGGGGGACGTTACACAGATACGCAGTATTTT.